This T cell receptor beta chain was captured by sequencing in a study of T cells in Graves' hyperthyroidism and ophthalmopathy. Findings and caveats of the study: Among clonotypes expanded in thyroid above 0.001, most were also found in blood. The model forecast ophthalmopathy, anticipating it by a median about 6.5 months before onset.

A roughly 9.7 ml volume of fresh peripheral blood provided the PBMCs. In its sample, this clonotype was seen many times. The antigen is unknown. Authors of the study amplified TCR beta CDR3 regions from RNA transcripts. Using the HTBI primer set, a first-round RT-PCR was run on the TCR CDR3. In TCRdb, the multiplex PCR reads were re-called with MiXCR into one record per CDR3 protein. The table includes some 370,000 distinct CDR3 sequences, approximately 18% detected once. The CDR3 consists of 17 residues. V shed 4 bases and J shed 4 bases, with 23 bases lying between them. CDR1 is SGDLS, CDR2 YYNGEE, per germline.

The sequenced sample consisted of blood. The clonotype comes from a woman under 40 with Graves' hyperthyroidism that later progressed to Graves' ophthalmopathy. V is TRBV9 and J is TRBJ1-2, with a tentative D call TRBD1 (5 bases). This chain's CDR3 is CASSPTTARSWFYGYTF. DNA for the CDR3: TGTGCCAGCAGCCCAACGACAGCGAGGTCTTGGTTCTATGGCTACACCTTC. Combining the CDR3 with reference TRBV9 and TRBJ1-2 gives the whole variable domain DSGVTQTPKHLITATGQRVTLRCSPRSGDLSVYWYQQSLDQGLQFLIQYYNGEERAKGNILERFSAQQFPDLHSELNLSSLELGDSALYFCASSPTTARSWFYGYTFGSGTRLTVV.